The clone carrying this TCR beta chain was recorded a few times. TCRdb redid the calling of the RT-PCR reads with MiXCR, one entry per CDR3 protein. The profile shows about 700,000 distinct CDR3 sequences, around 14% of them singletons. The data originate from a study of response to subunit inactivated influenza vaccine. This receptor was taken from a man in his fifties or sixties who received an inactivated influenza vaccine. The specimen was PBMCs from blood, collected 14 to 15 days before vaccination.

CDR3 nucleotides: TGTGCCAGCAGTTACTTGGCTGTAGCCTACGAGCAGTACTTC. The encoded protein is CASSYLAVAYEQYF. The chain has TRBV6-5 and TRBJ2-7; no clear D gene. This CDR3 is built from 14 residues. Germline loops: CDR1 MNHEY, CDR2 SVGAGI. V was shortened by 1 base and J by 2 bases, with 9 bases between the two germline ends.